This is a list of T cell receptor beta chains from one sample in a study of cytomegalovirus exposure and HLA in healthy donors. Clones were sequenced by immunoSEQ multiplex PCR, and TCRdb holds only the in-frame ones, with some missing. The sample contains 150,000 to 200,000 clones, 55% to 70% of which appear only once. The sample was PBMCs. The origin of the receptors is a middle-aged woman in good health and CMV-seropositive. CDR3s include the opening cysteine and the closing phenylalanine or tryptophan. Each record gives: J gene, clone size, V gene, D gene, CDR3 protein, CDR3 DNA. A D gene is named only where the DNA matches it firmly. Clone size is not always given. Where it is, it says once, few, many or a class for expanded clones.

TRBJ2-1 few TRBV4-3 TRBD2 CASSQGAPLAGVYDEQFF TGCGCCAGCAGCCAAGGAGCCCCTCTAGCGGGAGTTTATGATGAGCAGTTCTTC
TRBJ2-7 NA TRBV4-3 TRBD2 CASSQVLAGGPVDEQYF TGCGCCAGCAGCCAAGTACTAGCGGGGGGACCCGTCGACGAGCAGTACTTC
TRBJ2-1 few TRBV10-3 NA CAGGTYNEQFF TGTGCCGGGGGGACTTACAATGAGCAGTTCTTC
TRBJ1-5 NA TRBV7-2 TRBD1 CASSLGQGGDQPQHF TGTGCCAGCAGCTTAGGACAGGGAGGCGATCAGCCCCAGCATTTT
TRBJ1-4 NA TRBV4-1 TRBD1 CASSQSQGGEKLFF TGCGCCAGCAGCCAATCCCAGGGGGGCGAAAAACTGTTTTTT
TRBJ1-1 few TRBV28 NA CASRPQLRGTEAFF TGTGCCAGCAGGCCTCAGTTAAGAGGCACTGAAGCTTTCTTT
TRBJ2-2 NA TRBV7-7 NA CASSLGNTGELFF TGTGCTAGCAGCTTGGGCAACACCGGGGAGCTGTTTTTT
TRBJ2-5 NA TRBV28 NA CASSLYGGSGDGETQYF TGTGCCAGCAGTTTATATGGGGGGTCCGGGGACGGGGAGACCCAGTACTTC
TRBJ2-1 NA TRBV6-1 TRBD2 CASEGTSSYNEQFF TGTGCCAGCGAGGGGACTAGCTCCTACAATGAGCAGTTCTTC
TRBJ2-5 few TRBV28 TRBD2 CASSLGGGKIETQYF TGTGCCAGCAGTTTAGGGGGGGGGAAGATTGAGACCCAGTACTTC
TRBJ1-5 NA TRBV7-2 NA CASSIQGVGNQPQNF TGTGCCAGCAGCATTCAGGGTGTAGGCAATCAGCCCCAGAATTTT
TRBJ2-1 NA TRBV4-3 TRBD2 CASSQSLAVSSYNEQFF TGCGCCAGCAGCCAATCCCTAGCGGTTAGCTCCTACAATGAGCAGTTCTTC
TRBJ2-3 NA TRBV19 NA CASSGSFTDTQYF TGTGCCAGTAGTGGCTCTTTCACAGATACGCAGTATTTT
TRBJ1-5 NA TRBV6-5 NA CASSYSLSNQPQHF TGTGCCAGCAGTTACTCACTAAGCAATCAGCCCCAGCATTTT
TRBJ1-1 NA TRBV5-1 NA CASSLPGANTEAFF TGCGCCAGCAGCTTACCAGGGGCGAACACTGAAGCTTTCTTT
TRBJ2-5 NA TRBV7-9 NA CASTYGGRDIETQYF TGTGCCAGCACCTACGGGGGGCGCGATATTGAGACCCAGTACTTC
TRBJ2-6 NA TRBV19 TRBD1 CASSEGGAGANVLTF TGTGCCAGTAGTGAAGGGGGCGCTGGGGCCAACGTCCTGACTTTC
TRBJ1-6 once TRBV28 TRBD1 CASTSGTAQRAPLHF TGTGCCAGCACTTCAGGGACAGCCCAGAGGGCACCCCTCCACTTT
TRBJ1-2 few TRBV4-3 NA CASSQDGREGYTF TGCGCCAGCAGCCAAGATGGCAGGGAAGGCTACACCTTC
TRBJ2-2 NA TRBV7-9 NA CASSPRRGGDTGELFF TGTGCCAGCAGCCCCCGAAGGGGAGGTGACACCGGGGAGCTGTTTTTT
TRBJ1-2 NA TRBV10-3 NA CAISDGRENYGYTF TGTGCCATCAGTGATGGGCGAGAGAACTATGGCTACACCTTC
TRBJ1-3 NA TRBV5-4 NA CASSLASSGNTIYF TGTGCCAGCAGCTTGGCCAGCTCTGGAAACACCATATATTTT
TRBJ2-7 few TRBV4-1 TRBD2 CASSQEEGRVAGQYEQYF TGCGCCAGCAGCCAAGAAGAAGGGAGGGTAGCGGGGCAGTACGAGCAGTACTTC
TRBJ2-1 NA TRBV15 TRBD2 CATSREPSGRARNEQFF TGTGCCACCAGCAGAGAACCTAGCGGGAGGGCCCGGAATGAGCAGTTCTTC